This TCR beta chain was documented in a study of CD8 T cells in Susac syndrome. Germline loops: CDR1 SGHTA, CDR2 FQGNSA. CDR3 size: 14 residues. The V gene end was trimmed by 4 bases and the J gene end by 3 bases; junction bases not matched to a gene: 5. The RNA, about 0.45 to 1 ug, was put through reverse transcription using random hexamers. TCRdb passed the immunoSEQ multiplex PCR reads through MiXCR, listing each CDR3 protein once. Among some 90,000 distinct CDR3 sequences, 90% to 95% were seen once, and the ten largest hold approximately 0.31%. Sequencing was carried out using CD8+ T cells from PBMCs. The sequence was collected from a human donor in good health. The chain is built from TRBV7-2 and TRBJ2-7; 8 nucleotides line up with TRBD2. For the CDR3, the DNA is TGTGCCAGCAGCTCTAGCGGGCGAAACTACGAGCAGTACTTC. The encoded protein is CASSSSGRNYEQYF.